Presented here are 13 T cell receptor beta chains from one specimen sequenced in a study of post-analysis software for immune sequencing data. Notes on the study in general: Higher frequency in patients than in controls was seen for five TRBV segments, with TRBV5-6, TRBV5-1 and TRBV20-1 among them.

These TCRs' antigens remain unknown. Unique molecular identifiers had been added to the TCR beta cDNA libraries. TCRdb re-derived calls from the PCR reads in MiXCR, one entry per CDR3 protein. The sample lists hundreds of thousands of distinct CDR3 sequences; roughly 27% were seen once. The sample consisted of blood. All receptors derive from a girl aged 5 to 17 with multiple sclerosis.

The CDR3 DNA reads TGCAGCGCCGGGGACGGTTGGGCGGATTCACCCCTCCACTTT. Translation gives CSAGDGWADSPLHF. The chain employs TRBV29-1 and TRBJ1-6, with D possibly being TRBD1 (5 bases). Germline V gene lookup returns CDR1 SQVTM and CDR2 ANQGSEA. Trimming stripped 7 bases from V and 8 bases from J, with 18 bases between. CDR3 length: 14 residues.

This CDR3 is CATSRATSDRYNEQFF. CDR3 bases: TGTGCCACCAGCAGAGCGACTAGCGACCGCTACAATGAGCAGTTCTTC. The rearrangement uses TRBV15 and TRBJ2-1; 8 bases fit TRBD2. V dropped 1 base and J dropped 3; count of bases not matched to a gene: 5. This CDR3 spans 16 amino acids. The germline V gene encodes CDR1 LNHNV and CDR2 YYDKDF (reference sequence).

This sequence joins TRBV6-5 and TRBJ1-2, with TRBD1 as a possible D gene (5 bases). The CDR3 totals 14 residues. Germline CDR1 and CDR2: MNHEY and SVGAGI. Trimming left V 2 bases short and J 1 base short, with 8 bases between. CDR3 in amino acids: CASSYAGNNYGYTF. The DNA of the CDR3 is TGTGCCAGCAGTTACGCAGGGAATAACTATGGCTACACCTTC.

J is TRBJ2-5 and V is TRBV12-3 or TRBV12-4; D remains ambiguous. V dropped 6 bases and J dropped 7 bases, with 9 bases sitting between them. The CDR3 runs 11 residues. The CDR3 sequence is CASSQIGTQYF. The CDR3 nucleotides are TGTGCCAGCAGCCAAATAGGGACCCAGTACTTC.

The chain uses TRBV6-5 and TRBJ2-5, with 8 positions matching TRBD2. CDR1 and CDR2 (germline): MNHEY, SVGAGI. There are 14 residues in the CDR3. V lost 2 bases to trimming and J lost 4 bases; unmatched junction nucleotides: 3. This CDR3 is CASSYGTRGETQYF. The CDR3, as DNA: TGTGCCAGCAGTTACGGGACTAGGGGAGAGACCCAGTACTTC.

In this sample, this clonotype turned up a few times. The chain carries TRBV4-3 and TRBJ2-1, with no clear D. Trimming cost V 1 base and J 4 bases, with 17 bases left between them. Germline-derived CDR1 and CDR2 are LGHNA and YSLEER. The CDR3 contains 17 residues. CDR3 DNA sequence: TGCGCCAGCAGCCAAGCGATAAGGATACCAGTTTACAATGAGCAGTTCTTC. Translated, it gives CASSQAIRIPVYNEQFF.

The V and J genes are TRBV9 and TRBJ2-6; no clear D gene. V lost 3 bases to trimming and J lost 0 bases, with 13 bases between them. The germline gives CDR1 SGDLS, CDR2 YYNGEE. This CDR3 contains 17 residues. This CDR3 reads CASSAVIVLSGANVLTF. For the CDR3, the DNA is TGTGCCAGCAGCGCCGTCATCGTACTCTCTGGGGCCAACGTCCTGACTTTC.

The chain joins TRBV7-8 to TRBJ2-3; 8 bases agree with TRBD2. CDR3 length: 15 amino acids. J lost 1 base, V lost 4 bases, and 4 bases had no gene match. CDR1 and CDR2 (germline): SGHVS, FQNEAQ. For the CDR3, the DNA is TGTGCCAGCAGCTCAGCGGGAGCCCGCACAGATACGCAGTATTTT. Its protein product is CASSSAGARTDTQYF. Full variable domain (remainder filled in from reference TRBV7-8 and TRBJ2-3): GAGVSQSPRYKVAKRGQDVALRCDPISGHVSLFWYQQALGQGPEFLTYFQNEAQLDKSGLPSDRFFAERPEGSVSTLKIQRTQQEDSAVYLCASSSAGARTDTQYFGPGTRLTVL.

Written as DNA, the CDR3 is TGTGCCAGTAGTATGGCCATTTCGGGACCCCAGCATTTT. As protein: CASSMAISGPQHF. The chain recombines TRBV19 with TRBJ1-5; D unresolved. This CDR3 comprises 13 residues. V was shortened by 3 bases and J by 10 bases, with 13 bases between the two germline ends. The germline V gene has CDR1 LNHDA and CDR2 SQIVND (reference sequence).

In its sample, this clonotype was seen many times. The chain recombines TRBV7-2 with TRBJ2-1, with TRBD1 matching over 8 bases. The J segment lost 6 bases and the V segment lost 5 bases, leaving 3 bases of the junction unmatched. The V gene's germline CDR1 is SGHTA and CDR2 FQGNSA. The CDR3 loop spans 13 amino acids. The CDR3 loop reads CASSPGQGNEQFF. DNA of the CDR3: TGTGCCAGCAGCCCCGGACAGGGCAATGAGCAGTTCTTC.

This clonotype was recorded a few times. CDR3 coding DNA: TGCAGTGAAGGAGGACAGAACAACTTGGGTAGAGGAGATACGCAGTATTTT. Translated: CSEGGQNNLGRGDTQYF. V is TRBV20-1 and J is TRBJ2-3; a possible D gene is TRBD1 (6 bases). The CDR3 has 17 residues. Deletions cut 7 bases from V and 5 bases from J, with 28 bases between. Germline loops: CDR1 DFQATT, CDR2 SNEGSKA (reference sequence).

This clonotype has more than one count but fewer than ten. CDR3 in DNA: TGTGCCAGCAGCCTTTTGGACGGCGGAAACTCCTACGAGCAGTACTTC. This encodes CASSLLDGGNSYEQYF. V usage is TRBV7-2 and J usage is TRBJ2-7; no clear D gene. Germline V lookup: CDR1 SGHTA, CDR2 FQGNSA. Trimming removed 5 bases at V and 0 bases at J, with 17 bases between. This CDR3 contains 16 residues.

The table lists this clonotype with a few counts. The chain uses TRBV9 and TRBJ2-7; no reliable D call. CDR1 and CDR2 from the germline V gene are SGDLS and YYNGEE. This CDR3 has 14 amino acids. With 3 bases removed from V and 2 bases from J, the gap between germline ends came to 12 bases. The CDR3 sequence is CASSARMDPYEQYF. The DNA of the CDR3 is TGTGCCAGCAGCGCCCGCATGGATCCCTACGAGCAGTACTTC.